This T cell receptor (beta chain) stems from a study of shared clonotypes between healthy human individuals. About the study: A couple of women and three men aged 18 to 49 made up the donors.

CD8 memory fractions consisted of CD45RO+ and CCR7-negative CD45RA+ TemRA cells together. The data were produced by immunoSEQ multiplex PCR, yet TCRdb's version contains in-frame clones alone and is incomplete. Of 650,000 to 700,000 clones detected, less than 95% appear once; the ten largest clones hold 34%. This CDR3 comprises 12 residues. The germline gives CDR1 GTSNPN, CDR2 SVGIG (reference sequence). V lost 7 bases and J lost 2; bases outside the gene matches: 2. As to this clone: The antigen remains unidentified.

Study conclusions and caveats: Researchers sampled blood only, noting tissue repertoires likely differ. A small donor pool kept down the genetic and exposure-history diversity that was represented.

The sequence came from a man younger than 35 in good health. Some clones in this sample may be carry-over from other donors' samples. The sequenced sample was memory CD8+ T cells from PBMCs. As for subset: CD45RO+ cells pooled with CCR7-negative TemRA cells. V is TRBV30 and J is TRBJ1-1; 9 positions match TRBD1. CDR3 DNA sequence: TGTGCCTCGGACAGGGGAAACACTGAAGCTTTCTTT. Translation gives CASDRGNTEAFF. Together with reference TRBV30 and TRBJ1-1, the CDR3 gives the full variable domain: SQTIHQWPATLVQPVGSPLSLECTVEGTSNPNLYWYRQAAGRGLQLLFYSVGIGQISSEVPQNLSASRPQDRQFILSSKKLLLSDSGFYLCASDRGNTEAFFGQGTRLTVV.